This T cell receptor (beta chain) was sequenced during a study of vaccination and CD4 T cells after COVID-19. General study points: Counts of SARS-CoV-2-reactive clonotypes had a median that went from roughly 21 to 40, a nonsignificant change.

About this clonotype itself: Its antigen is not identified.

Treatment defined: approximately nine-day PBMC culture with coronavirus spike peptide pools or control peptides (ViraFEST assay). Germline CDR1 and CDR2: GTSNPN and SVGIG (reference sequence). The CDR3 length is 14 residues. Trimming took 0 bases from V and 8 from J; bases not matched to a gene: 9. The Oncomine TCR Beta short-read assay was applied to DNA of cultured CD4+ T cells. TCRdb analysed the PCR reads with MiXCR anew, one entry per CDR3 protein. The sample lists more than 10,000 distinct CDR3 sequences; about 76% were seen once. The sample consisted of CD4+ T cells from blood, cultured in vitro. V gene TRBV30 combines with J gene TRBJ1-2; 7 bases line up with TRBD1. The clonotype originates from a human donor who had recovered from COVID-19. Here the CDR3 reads CAWSVRQGQLGYTF. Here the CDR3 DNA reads TGTGCCTGGAGTGTACGACAGGGCCAACTCGGCTACACCTTC.